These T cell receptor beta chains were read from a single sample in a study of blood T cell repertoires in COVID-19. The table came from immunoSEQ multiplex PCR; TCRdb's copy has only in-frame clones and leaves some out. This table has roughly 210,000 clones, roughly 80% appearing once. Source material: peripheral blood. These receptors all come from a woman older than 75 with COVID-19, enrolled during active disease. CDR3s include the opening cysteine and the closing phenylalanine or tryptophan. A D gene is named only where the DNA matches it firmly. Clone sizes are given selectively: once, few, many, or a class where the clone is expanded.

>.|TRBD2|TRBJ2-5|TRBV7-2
CASSFLAGGRVGETQYF
TGTGCCAGCAGCTTCTTAGCGGGGGGGAGGGTAGGCGAGACCCAGTACTTC
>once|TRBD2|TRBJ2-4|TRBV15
CATSRASIAGGLGDIQYF
TGTGCCACCAGCAGAGCCTCAATAGCGGGGGGGCTTGGCGACATTCAGTACTTC
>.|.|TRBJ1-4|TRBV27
CASSLYQRGNEKLFF
TGTGCCAGCAGTTTATACCAACGCGGGAATGAAAAACTGTTTTTT
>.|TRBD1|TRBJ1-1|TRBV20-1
CSAQGDTEAFF
TGCAGTGCCCAGGGGGACACTGAAGCTTTCTTT
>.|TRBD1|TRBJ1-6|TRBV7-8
CASSRDRGPSPLHF
TGTGCCAGCAGCCGAGACAGGGGGCCTTCACCCCTCCACTTT
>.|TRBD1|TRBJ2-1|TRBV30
CAWSVRTGVNNEQFF
TGTGCCTGGAGTGTAAGGACAGGGGTCAACAATGAGCAGTTCTTC
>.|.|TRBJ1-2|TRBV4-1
CASSQDGRASGYTF
TGCGCCAGCAGCCAAGACGGCAGGGCTAGTGGCTACACCTTC
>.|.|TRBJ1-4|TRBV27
CASSFYRDSNEKLFF
TGTGCCAGCAGTTTCTACAGGGATTCCAATGAAAAACTGTTTTTT
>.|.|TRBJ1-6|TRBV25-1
CASSERSVNSPLHF
TGTGCCAGCAGTGAGAGGTCTGTTAATTCACCCCTCCACTTT
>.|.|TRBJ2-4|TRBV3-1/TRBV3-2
CASGRDKNIQYF
TGTGCCAGCGGGCGGGATAAAAACATTCAGTACTTC
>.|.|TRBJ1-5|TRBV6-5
CASSYGSAGNQPQHF
TGTGCCAGCAGTTACGGCTCGGCCGGGAATCAGCCCCAGCATTTT
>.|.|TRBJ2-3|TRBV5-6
CASSLPGGSTDTQYF
TGTGCCAGCAGCCTACCAGGGGGGAGCACAGATACGCAGTATTTT
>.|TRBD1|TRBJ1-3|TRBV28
CASSSPGQGADTIYF
TGTGCCAGCAGTTCTCCGGGACAGGGGGCTGACACCATATATTTT
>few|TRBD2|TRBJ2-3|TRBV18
CASSLALAGGTDTQYF
TGTGCCAGCTCCCTAGCACTAGCGGGGGGCACAGATACGCAGTATTTT
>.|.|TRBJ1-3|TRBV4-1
CASSQETTGASSGNTIYF
TGCGCCAGCAGCCAAGAAACGACCGGAGCCAGCTCTGGAAACACCATATATTTT
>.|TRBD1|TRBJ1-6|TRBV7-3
CASSLGTGYNSPLHF
TGTGCCAGCAGCTTAGGGACAGGCTATAATTCACCCCTCCACTTT
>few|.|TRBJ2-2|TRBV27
CASSTPTGELFF
TGTGCCAGCAGTACACCCACCGGGGAGCTGTTTTTT
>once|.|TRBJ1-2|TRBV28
CASSLQTENYGYTF
TGTGCCAGCAGTTTACAGACGGAGAACTATGGCTACACCTTC
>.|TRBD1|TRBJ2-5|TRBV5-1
CASSAGQGKETQYF
TGCGCCAGCAGCGCGGGACAGGGTAAGGAGACCCAGTACTTC
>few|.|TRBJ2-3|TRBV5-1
CASSLTVSHTDTQYF
TGCGCCAGCAGCTTGACCGTAAGCCACACAGATACGCAGTATTTT
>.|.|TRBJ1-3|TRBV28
CASSLSQGGNTIYF
TGTGCCAGCAGTTTGAGTCAGGGCGGAAACACCATATATTTT
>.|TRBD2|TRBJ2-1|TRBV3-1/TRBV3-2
CASSQAGLAGGVVNEQFF
TGTGCCAGCAGCCAAGCTGGGCTAGCGGGGGGGGTAGTCAATGAGCAGTTCTTC
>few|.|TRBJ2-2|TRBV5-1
CASSSLGGSAGELFF
TGCGCCAGCAGCTCCCTAGGGGGTAGCGCTGGGGAGCTGTTTTTT
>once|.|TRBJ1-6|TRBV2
CASREDPNSPLHF
TGTGCCAGCAGAGAAGATCCGAATTCACCCCTCCACTTT
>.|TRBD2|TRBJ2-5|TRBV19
CASKLAGVETQYF
TGTGCCAGTAAGCTAGCGGGGGTAGAGACCCAGTACTTC
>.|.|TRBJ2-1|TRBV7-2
CASSLQSGTSNEQFF
TGTGCCAGCAGCTTACAATCAGGGACTTCCAATGAGCAGTTCTTC
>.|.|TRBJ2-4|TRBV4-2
CASSQDLYRERGIQYF
TGTGCCAGCAGCCAAGATCTTTACAGGGAGAGGGGTATTCAGTACTTC
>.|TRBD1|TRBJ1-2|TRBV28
CAAASGATGPPYGYTF
TGTGCCGCCGCGTCAGGGGCGACAGGGCCACCCTATGGCTACACCTTC
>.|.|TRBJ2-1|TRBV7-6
CASSLGGVTFSYNEQFF
TGTGCCAGCAGCTTAGGGGGGGTCACATTTTCCTACAATGAGCAGTTCTTC
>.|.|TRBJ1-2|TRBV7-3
CASSQGLRGENGYTF
TGTGCCAGCAGCCAAGGGCTCCGGGGTGAGAATGGCTACACCTTC
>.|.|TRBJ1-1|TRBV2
CASSGQAGTEAFF
TGTGCCAGCAGTGGACAAGCTGGCACTGAAGCTTTCTTT
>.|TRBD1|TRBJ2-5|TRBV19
CASSSWTGGRETQYF
TGTGCCAGTAGTTCCTGGACAGGGGGCCGAGAGACCCAGTACTTC
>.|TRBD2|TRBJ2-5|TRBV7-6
CASSLGLASGGQETQYF
TGTGCCAGCAGCTTAGGTCTGGCTAGCGGGGGGCAAGAGACCCAGTACTTC
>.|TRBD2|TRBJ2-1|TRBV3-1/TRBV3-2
CASSQSAGLVYNEQFF
TGTGCCAGCAGCCAATCCGCGGGACTAGTTTACAATGAGCAGTTCTTC
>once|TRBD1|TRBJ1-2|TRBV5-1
CASSLALDRDNYGYTF
TGCGCCAGCAGCTTGGCTTTGGACAGGGACAACTATGGCTACACCTTC
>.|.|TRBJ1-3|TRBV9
CASSPRGGDGNTIYF
TGTGCCAGCAGCCCTCGGGGAGGGGACGGAAACACCATATATTTT
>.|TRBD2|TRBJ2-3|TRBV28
CASSIGTSGGAEDTQYF
TGTGCCAGCAGTATAGGGACTAGCGGGGGGGCCGAAGATACGCAGTATTTT
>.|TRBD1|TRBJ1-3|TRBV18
CASSPLTGDSGNTIYF
TGTGCCAGCTCACCACTTACAGGGGACTCCGGAAACACCATATATTTT
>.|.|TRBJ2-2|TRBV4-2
CASRPGNTGELFF
TGTGCCAGCAGGCCGGGGAACACCGGGGAGCTGTTTTTT
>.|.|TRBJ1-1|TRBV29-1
CSVGGLGTEAFF
TGCAGCGTAGGGGGTTTAGGCACTGAAGCTTTCTTT
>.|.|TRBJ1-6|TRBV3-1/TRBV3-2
CASSQVDRRGPLHF
TGTGCCAGCAGCCAGGTTGACAGGCGCGGACCCCTCCACTTT
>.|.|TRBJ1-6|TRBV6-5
CASSYSYIGQSPLHF
TGTGCCAGCAGTTACTCCTACATTGGGCAATCACCCCTCCACTTT
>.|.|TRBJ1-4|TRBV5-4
CASSSGFNEKLFF
TGTGCCAGCAGCTCCGGTTTTAATGAAAAACTGTTTTTT
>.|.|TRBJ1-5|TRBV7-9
CASSGTGFQEPQHF
TGTGCCAGCAGCGGTACAGGGTTTCAGGAGCCCCAGCATTTT
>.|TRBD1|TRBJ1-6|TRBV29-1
CSATFQGVNSPLHF
TGCAGCGCCACCTTTCAGGGGGTCAATTCACCCCTCCACTTT
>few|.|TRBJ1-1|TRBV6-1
CASSEDSLNTEAFF
TGTGCCAGCAGTGAGGACAGTTTGAACACTGAAGCTTTCTTT
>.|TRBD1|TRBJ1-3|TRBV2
CASSGQGSSGNTIYF
TGTGCCAGTTCGGGACAGGGGTCCTCTGGAAACACCATATATTTT
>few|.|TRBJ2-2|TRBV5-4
CASSSTPQAANTGELFF
TGTGCCAGCAGCTCTACCCCTCAGGCCGCGAACACCGGGGAGCTGTTTTTT